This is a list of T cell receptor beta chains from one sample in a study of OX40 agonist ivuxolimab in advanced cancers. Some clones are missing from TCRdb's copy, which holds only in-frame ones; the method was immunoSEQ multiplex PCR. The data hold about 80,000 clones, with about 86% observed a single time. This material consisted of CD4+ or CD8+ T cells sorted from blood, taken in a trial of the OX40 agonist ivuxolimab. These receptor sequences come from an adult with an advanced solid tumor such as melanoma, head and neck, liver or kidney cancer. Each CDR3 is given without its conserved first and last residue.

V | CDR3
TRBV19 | ASSIIKGSPLH
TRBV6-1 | ASRGISGASYEQY
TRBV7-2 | ASSLWGVTGTEKLF
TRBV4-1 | ASSQDADQPQH
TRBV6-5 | ASRPDRAQPQH
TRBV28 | ASDFLGGVRGYT
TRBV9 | ASSDGHLNTEAF
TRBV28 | ASSPPTGLNTEAF
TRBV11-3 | ASSLLAGDTQY
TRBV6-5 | ASSYGFTDTQY
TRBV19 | ASSIDSDLRGV
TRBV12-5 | ASGPRTGSSSYGYT
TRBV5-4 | ASSFRYDRHYGYT
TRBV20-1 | SVRGTGPQH
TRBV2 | ASSRGTGGPEQY
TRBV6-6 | ASSQGQPTDTQY
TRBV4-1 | ASSRALLAGAIYNEQF
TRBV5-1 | ASSLNWENSPLH
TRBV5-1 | ASSEGTGGGYT
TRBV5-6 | ASSLIRGTLLYEQY
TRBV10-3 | AIRDDRAEETQY
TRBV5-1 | ASSPGQGETVGANVLT
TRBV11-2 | ASSRGQLSSYEQY
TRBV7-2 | ASSPRGPPDQPQH
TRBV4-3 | ASSQDRRFGSDTQY
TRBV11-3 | ASSVGRNTDTQY